What follows is one T cell receptor (beta chain) and its context. The CDR3 runs to 18 residues. CDR1 and CDR2 from the germline V gene are MNHNS and SASEGT. With 4 bases clipped from V and 2 bases from J, the junction kept 7 bases outside the gene matches. This record comes from a study of T cell changes during pregnancy in multiple sclerosis. Profiled with immunoSEQ multiplex PCR; TCRdb holds only in-frame clones, not every one. The table shows just under 95,000 clones, with approximately 92% occurring only once. Sequenced material: peripheral blood, taken in the first trimester of pregnancy. V usage is TRBV6-1 and J usage is TRBJ2-3, with 15 nucleotides matching TRBD2. This receptor was identified in a female donor with multiple sclerosis, enrolled in a pregnancy study. The CDR3 reads CASSGSGTSGRSTDTQYF. CDR3 bases: TGTGCCAGCAGTGGATCCGGGACTAGCGGGAGGTCCACAGATACGCAGTATTTT.